This T cell receptor (beta chain) was captured in a study of OX40 agonist ivuxolimab in advanced cancers. Study results and limitations: In a subset of nonresponders, normalized T-cell clonal expansion was also low. Circulating CD4+ and CD8+ T cells showed clonal expansion by week 6 at 0.1 to 3.0 mg/kg. More expanded clones were seen, on average, in CD8+ T cells than in CD4+.

The V gene's germline CDR1 is LNHNV and CDR2 YYDKDF (reference sequence). The junction had 8 bases not matched to a gene; V was cut back by 0 bases and J by 8 bases. The CDR3 runs 15 residues. Concerning this clone itself: Its antigen remains unknown.

Sequencing used immunoSEQ multiplex PCR; TCRdb keeps in-frame clones, though not all of them. The sample contains about 42,000 clones, roughly four fifths of which appear only once. The sequence was collected from an adult with an advanced solid tumor such as melanoma, head and neck, liver or kidney cancer. The sequencing used CD4+ or CD8+ T cells sorted from blood, collected in a trial of the OX40 agonist ivuxolimab. The chain is built from TRBV15 and TRBJ1-2, with 8 bases fitting TRBD1. The CDR3 sequence: CATSRDYQGAVGYTF. Here the CDR3 DNA reads TGTGCCACCAGCAGAGATTATCAGGGGGCGGTAGGCTACACCTTC.